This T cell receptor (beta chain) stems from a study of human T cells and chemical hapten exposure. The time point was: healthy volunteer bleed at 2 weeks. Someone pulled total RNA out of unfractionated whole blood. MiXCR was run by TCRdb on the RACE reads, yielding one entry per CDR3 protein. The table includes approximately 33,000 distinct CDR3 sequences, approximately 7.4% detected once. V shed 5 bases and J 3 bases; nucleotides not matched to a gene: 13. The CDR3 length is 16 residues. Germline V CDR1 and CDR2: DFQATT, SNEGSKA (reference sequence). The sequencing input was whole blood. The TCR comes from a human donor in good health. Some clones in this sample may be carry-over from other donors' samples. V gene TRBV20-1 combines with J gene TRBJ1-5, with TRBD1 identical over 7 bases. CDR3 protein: CSAPFRGGNNNQPQHF. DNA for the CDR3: TGCAGTGCTCCATTCAGGGGGGGAAATAACAATCAGCCCCAGCATTTT.